These 29 T cell receptor beta chains came from one sample sequenced in a study of Ad26.COV2.S vaccination and SARS-CoV-2 variants. TCRdb keeps only in-frame clones here, not all; method: immunoSEQ multiplex PCR. The data show about 350,000 clones, with about 90% seen just once and roughly 3.9% held by the top ten. Sequenced material: peripheral blood, taken after recovery from COVID-19. The receptors were gathered from a human donor who had recovered from COVID-19.

The chain has TRBV18 and TRBJ2-7, with D unresolved. The germline V gene encodes CDR1 KGHSH and CDR2 LQKENI. This CDR3 comprises 13 residues. V was shortened by 3 bases and J by 0 bases, with 6 bases between the two germline ends. CDR3 residues: CASSPPGSYEQYF. As DNA, the CDR3 is TGTGCCAGCTCACCCCCTGGCTCCTACGAGCAGTACTTC.

V gene TRBV27 combines with J gene TRBJ1-2, with TRBD1 as a possible D gene (6 bases). V shed 5 bases and J shed 0 bases, with 13 bases lying between them. There are 15 residues in the CDR3. Germline CDR1 MNHEY, CDR2 SMNVEV (reference sequence). CDR3 DNA: TGTGCCAGCAGTCCCCAGGGGAATTCTAACTATGGCTACACCTTC. Translation: CASSPQGNSNYGYTF.

The V call is TRBV12-3 or TRBV12-4, the J call TRBJ2-1, with no clear D. The CDR3 length is 12 residues. V shed 1 base and J shed 9 bases, with 7 bases lying between them. The CDR3: CASSLVAAEQFF. As DNA, the CDR3 is TGTGCCAGCAGTTTAGTGGCTGCTGAGCAGTTCTTC.

The chain recombines TRBV24-1 with TRBJ1-6, with 8 bases aligning to TRBD1. Germline CDR1 KGHDR, CDR2 SFDVKD. The V segment lost 8 bases and the J segment 14 bases; nucleotides outside the gene matches: 13. The CDR3 has 14 amino acids. CDR3 sequence: CATNPDRAKLALHF. Here the CDR3 DNA reads TGTGCCACCAATCCGGACAGGGCCAAATTGGCCCTCCACTTT.

This sequence joins TRBV25-1 and TRBJ2-7, with TRBD2 as a possible D gene (6 bases). CDR3 size: 13 residues. With 1 base removed from V and 7 bases from J, the gap between germline ends came to 11 bases. The germline V gene encodes CDR1 MGHDK and CDR2 SYGVNS. The CDR3 bases are TGTGCCAGCAGTGAATTCGGGGAGGAAGAGCAGTACTTC. It yields the protein CASSEFGEEEQYF.

The chain has TRBV23-1 and TRBJ1-3; no definite D call. TRBV23-1 is labeled an ORF, and its function is uncertain. Deletions cut 7 bases from V and 0 bases from J, with 19 bases between. The CDR3 covers 17 residues. Written as DNA, the CDR3 is TGCGCCAGCACCGCTCCAATCCGTCGGTGCTCTGGAAACACCATATATTTT. It specifies CASTAPIRRCSGNTIYF.

CDR3 protein: CASSNSGGAEETQYF. In DNA form, the CDR3 reads TGTGCCAGTAGTAATAGCGGGGGGGCCGAGGAGACCCAGTACTTC. This chain joins TRBV19 and TRBJ2-5; TRBD2 agrees at 11 bases. After removal of 4 bases from V and 5 bases from J, the junction contained 6 bases not matched to a gene. The CDR3 contains 15 residues. Per the germline V gene, CDR1 is LNHDA and CDR2 is SQIVND (reference sequence).

This chain joins TRBV13 and TRBJ1-3; perhaps TRBD1 as D (5 bases). CDR3 length: 16 amino acids. Trimming shortened V by 2 bases and J by 1 base, and 12 bases separated the two germline ends. Germline V gene data show CDR1 as PRHDT and CDR2 as FYEKMQ (reference sequence). The CDR3 DNA follows: TGTGCCAGCAGCTTACGTCCAGGGCCGTCTGGAAACACCATATATTTT. Residues: CASSLRPGPSGNTIYF. Using reference TRBV13 and TRBJ1-3 for the parts outside the CDR3, the full variable domain is AAGVIQSPRHLIKEKRETATLKCYPIPRHDTVYWYQQGPGQDPQFLISFYEKMQSDKGSIPDRFSAQQFSDYHSELNMSSLELGDSALYFCASSLRPGPSGNTIYFGEGSWLTVV.

This chain connects TRBV4-3 to TRBJ1-1; D perhaps matches TRBD1 (6 bases). This CDR3 is built from 15 residues. Germline loops: CDR1 LGHNA, CDR2 YSLEER. The V end was cut by 4 bases, the J end by 1 base, with 13 bases between. CDR3 sequence: CASSRVQGTNTEAFF. As DNA, the CDR3 is TGCGCCAGCAGCCGAGTACAGGGTACGAACACTGAAGCTTTCTTT.

The chain employs TRBV21-1 and TRBJ2-1; TRBD2, the D gene given by the table, was not confirmed from the DNA. TRBV21-1 represents a pseudogene. The CDR3 sequence is 17 residues long. Here the CDR3 reads CASSRTLGGPPYNEQFF. The CDR3 coding sequence is TGTGCCAGCAGCCGAACATTGGGCGGGCCACCGTACAATGAGCAGTTCTTC.

CDR3 amino acids: CASSYSPGKGNTIYF. In DNA form, the CDR3 reads TGTGCCAGCAGTTACTCTCCAGGGAAAGGAAACACCATATATTTT. The J gene is TRBJ1-3, the V gene TRBV6-5; tentative D call: TRBD1 (5 bases). Germline loops: CDR1 MNHEY, CDR2 SVGAGI. The CDR3 loop spans 15 amino acids. Trimming took off 0 bases at V and 4 bases at J, with 10 bases between the two ends.

The rearrangement joins TRBV27 to TRBJ2-5, with D unclear. Germline-derived CDR1 and CDR2 are MNHEY and SMNVEV (reference sequence). V lost 1 base, J lost 1 base, and 4 bases lay in between. The CDR3 loop spans 13 amino acids. The CDR3 loop is CASSLWGQETQYF. The DNA for the CDR3 is TGTGCCAGCAGTTTATGGGGCCAAGAGACCCAGTACTTC.

Only a few counts were recorded for this clone. The gene calls are TRBV3-1 (or the pseudogene TRBV3-2) and TRBJ2-7; no clear D. The CDR3 totals 14 residues. V lost 1 base, J lost 2 bases, and 9 bases lay in between. Germline values: CDR1 LGHDT, CDR2 YNNKEL (reference sequence). The CDR3 region has the DNA TGTGCCAGCAGCCAAGTGGACGACCCCTACGAGCAGTACTTC. Translating gives CASSQVDDPYEQYF.

The V gene is TRBV6-5, the J gene TRBJ2-2; 7 bases agree with TRBD1. Germline loops: CDR1 MNHEY, CDR2 SVGAGI. The CDR3 is made up of 15 amino acids. V was pared by 5 bases and J by 10 bases, with 13 bases of the junction left unmatched. CDR3 sequence reads: CASSPDRERIPELFF. The CDR3 DNA follows: TGTGCCAGCAGTCCCGACAGGGAGAGAATCCCGGAGCTGTTTTTT.

V is TRBV29-1 and J is TRBJ1-2, with a possible D match to TRBD1 (6 bases). V was clipped by 6 bases and J by 8 bases, with 22 bases between them. The CDR3 covers 14 residues. Germline CDR1 reads SQVTM; CDR2 reads ANQGSEA. The CDR3 sequence is CSVADGQSLRGYTF. The CDR3 nucleotides are TGCAGCGTAGCAGACGGACAGTCCTTGAGAGGCTACACCTTC. Using reference TRBV29-1 and TRBJ1-2 for the parts outside the CDR3, the full variable domain is SAVISQKPSRDICQRGTSLTIQCQVDSQVTMMFWYRQQPGQSLTLIATANQGSEATYESGFVIDKFPISRPNLTFSTLTVSNMSPEDSSIYLCSVADGQSLRGYTFGSGTRLTVV.

This clone occurred once. The chain links TRBV15 to TRBJ2-6, with D possibly matching TRBD2 (5 bases). Germline V gives CDR1 LNHNV, CDR2 YYDKDF (reference sequence). CDR3 size: 16 residues. V lost 1 base and J 2 bases, leaving 9 bases between the germline ends. The CDR3 bases are TGTGCCACCAGCAGAGGGAAGGGAGCTGGGGCCAACGTCCTGACTTTC. Protein product: CATSRGKGAGANVLTF.

The rearrangement links TRBV5-5 to TRBJ2-1, with TRBD1 identical over 12 bases. Germline CDR1 and CDR2: SGHKS and YYEKEE (reference sequence). V shed 3 bases and J 7 bases; nucleotides not matched to a gene: 2. The CDR3 loop spans 14 amino acids. CDR3 protein: CASSWDRGLNEQFF. CDR3 coding DNA: TGTGCCAGCAGCTGGGACAGGGGGCTGAATGAGCAGTTCTTC.

J is TRBJ1-1 and V is TRBV5-6; TRBD1 agrees at 7 bases. CDR1 is SGHDT, CDR2 YYEEEE, per germline. The CDR3 is 14 amino acids. Trimming at V came to 0 bases and at J to 1 base, leaving 0 bases not matched to a gene. CDR3 DNA: TGTGCCAGCAGCTTGGGGGACAGGAACACTGAAGCTTTCTTT. Its protein is CASSLGDRNTEAFF.

The V call is TRBV14, the J call TRBJ1-1; 7 positions match TRBD1. The V gene end was trimmed by 7 bases and the J gene end by 0 bases; junction bases not matched to a gene: 5. The CDR3 covers 14 residues. Germline CDR1 SGHDN, CDR2 FVKESK. The CDR3 bases are TGTGCCAGCACCCCGACAGGGATGAACACTGAAGCTTTCTTT. It translates to CASTPTGMNTEAFF.

This chain links TRBV6-6 with TRBJ2-1; the match to TRBD2 covers 9 bases. The germline CDR1 and CDR2 sequences are MNHNY and SVGAGI (reference sequence). This CDR3 is built from 16 residues. The junction had 6 bases not matched to a gene; V was cut back by 2 bases and J by 4 bases. CDR3 sequence reads: CASSYVASGEYNEQFF. The CDR3 DNA follows: TGTGCCAGCAGTTACGTGGCTAGCGGGGAATACAATGAGCAGTTCTTC.

The chain carries TRBV11-2 and TRBJ1-1; 7 positions agree with TRBD1. CDR3 size: 16 residues. V lost 5 bases, J lost 0 bases, and 9 bases stayed unmatched. The germline V gene has CDR1 SGHAT and CDR2 FQNNGV. As DNA, the CDR3 is TGTGCCAGCAGCCCCCTCAGGGGGACCATGAACACTGAAGCTTTCTTT. Translating gives CASSPLRGTMNTEAFF.

The genes are TRBV5-4 and TRBJ2-7, with TRBD2 as a possible D gene (5 bases). CDR1 and CDR2 (germline): SGHNT, YYREEE (reference sequence). The CDR3 has 13 residues. Trimming took off 9 bases at V and 4 bases at J, with 17 bases between the two ends. The CDR3 bases are TGTGCCACCCTCGGCCTCCCGGGATACGAGCAGTACTTC. Translated, it gives CATLGLPGYEQYF.

This chain links TRBV5-6 with TRBJ1-2; possible D gene TRBD1, 6 bases. V was trimmed by 4 bases and J by 8 bases, leaving 27 bases between them. The length of the CDR3 is 17 residues. The germline V gene encodes CDR1 SGHDT and CDR2 YYEEEE. CDR3 region: CASSHKPGQTLSGGYTF. In DNA form, the CDR3 reads TGTGCCAGCAGCCATAAGCCCGGACAGACCCTATCTGGAGGCTACACCTTC.

About this clone itself: Relative to the germline gene, one junction end is altered; a read error may explain this. This rearrangement joins TRBV20-1 to TRBJ2-1; 8 bases are a match to TRBD2. Germline assignment: CDR1 DFQATT and CDR2 SNEGSKA (reference sequence). The CDR3 is 11 amino acids. The CDR3 region is CSAGQGYGGVF. The CDR3 DNA follows: TGCAGTGCTGGCCAGGGGTACGGGGGGGTCTTC.

The CDR3 region is CASSLYNSPLHF. CDR3 bases: TGTGCCAGCAGCTTATATAATTCACCCCTCCACTTT. This chain connects TRBV5-5 to TRBJ1-6, with D uncertain. There are 12 residues in the CDR3. CDR1 is SGHKS, CDR2 YYEKEE, per germline (reference sequence). Trimming removed 2 bases at V and 4 bases at J, with 1 base between.

The J gene is TRBJ2-5, the V gene TRBV10-1; D gene unclear. This CDR3 is built from 14 residues. V was trimmed by 2 bases and J by 1 base, leaving 8 bases between them. Germline V gene data show CDR1 as WNHNN and CDR2 as SYGVQD (reference sequence). The CDR3 DNA reads TGCGCCAGCAGTGAGGCCGGATTCCAAGAGACCCAGTACTTC. It yields the protein CASSEAGFQETQYF.

The chain joins TRBV6-6 to TRBJ2-7, with 11 bases aligning to TRBD2. With V trimmed by 6 bases and J by 1 base, 5 bases remained unmatched. The germline gives CDR1 MNHNY, CDR2 SVGAGI (reference sequence). This CDR3 contains 15 residues. CDR3 nucleotides: TGTGCCAGCAGCTCCGGGACTAGCGGTTCCTACGAGCAGTACTTC. Protein product: CASSSGTSGSYEQYF.

The gene calls are TRBV4-1 and TRBJ2-5; tentative D call: TRBD1 (6 bases). The CDR3 covers 16 residues. The V and J ends lost 4 bases and 2 bases respectively, with 17 bases between them. The germline CDR1 and CDR2 sequences are MGHRA and YSYEKL. The CDR3 DNA sequence: TGCGCCAGCAGCCGATCAGGGGCACGGACACAAGAGACCCAGTACTTC. This gives the protein CASSRSGARTQETQYF.

V gene TRBV6-2 or TRBV6-3 combines with J gene TRBJ1-2, with D uncertain. CDR1 is MNHEY and CDR2 is SVGEGT in the germline V gene. V dropped 2 bases and J dropped 4 bases, with 8 bases sitting between them. The CDR3 sequence is 13 residues long. This chain's CDR3 is CASSYGQLYGYTF. CDR3 coding DNA: TGTGCCAGCAGTTACGGTCAGCTCTATGGCTACACCTTC.